The sequence of this T cell receptor (beta chain) was determined in a study of shared clonotypes between healthy human individuals. This CDR3 is 16 amino acids long. Germline loops: CDR1 SGDLS, CDR2 YYNGEE. V gave up 4 bases and J gave up 4 bases; unmatched junction bases: 11. Each subset's genomic DNA was shared equally among a number of immunoSEQ plates. Some clones are missing from TCRdb's copy, which holds only in-frame ones; the method was immunoSEQ multiplex PCR. The top ten clones hold 10% of a sample with approximately 350,000 clones, roughly 70% of them seen once. The rearrangement links TRBV9 to TRBJ1-2; TRBD1 aligns across 9 bases. The sequence was obtained from a man under 40 in good health. The sequencing input was memory CD4+ T cells sorted from blood. Subset indicated: CD45RA-negative fraction. CDR3 sequence (DNA): TGTGCCAGCAGCACAAGCAGGACAGGGGCCCGCTATGGCTACACCTTC. Its protein product is CASSTSRTGARYGYTF.